The 27 T cell receptor beta chains reported below all come from one sample, sequenced in a study of response to subunit inactivated influenza vaccine. TCRdb processed the RT-PCR reads anew with MiXCR; each CDR3 protein has one entry. The sample comprises around 570,000 distinct CDR3 sequences, approximately 10% of which are singletons, and 11% rests with the top ten. The same sample was also used in a study of T cells expressing NK-cell markers. From that report: TCR beta cDNA was generated via 5'RACE template switching incorporating UMIs.

The sequences come from PBMCs from blood, collected on the day of vaccination. Receptors originate from a man aged 45-65 years who received an inactivated influenza vaccine.

The gene calls are TRBV5-5 and TRBJ2-3; 8 nucleotides agree with TRBD2. The CDR3 runs 17 residues. Germline V gene lookup returns CDR1 SGHKS and CDR2 YYEKEE (reference sequence). The V and J ends lost 4 bases and 2 bases, in that order; junction bases with no gene match: 12. CDR3: CASSTRGLGTLTDTQYF. For the CDR3, the DNA is TGTGCCAGCAGCACGCGGGGACTAGGGACCCTCACAGATACGCAGTATTTT.

The CDR3 sequence is CASSFFGISYEQYF. The CDR3 region has the DNA TGTGCCAGCAGTTTTTTCGGGATCTCCTACGAGCAGTACTTC. The chain uses TRBV12-3 or TRBV12-4 and TRBJ2-7, with D perhaps matching TRBD2 (5 bases). Trimming stripped 3 bases from V and 0 bases from J, with 9 bases between. This CDR3 region has 14 residues.

This clonotype came up a few times. V gene TRBV7-2 combines with J gene TRBJ2-1; 9 bases fit TRBD2. This CDR3 has 14 residues. The V gene's germline CDR1 is SGHTA and CDR2 FQGNSA. J was trimmed by 7 bases and V by 2 bases; bases with no gene match: 3. The CDR3 region is CASSLSGRKNEQFF. In DNA, the CDR3 is TGTGCCAGCAGCTTAAGCGGGAGGAAAAATGAGCAGTTCTTC.

This clonotype has a handful of counts. The V and J genes are TRBV12-3 or TRBV12-4 and TRBJ1-2; 7 positions agree with TRBD1. V lost 6 bases, J lost 0 bases, and 10 bases stayed unmatched. The CDR3 is 16 residues long. CDR3 amino acids: CASSTPGQEANYGYTF. Here the CDR3 DNA reads TGTGCCAGCAGCACCCCCGGACAGGAAGCTAACTATGGCTACACCTTC.

The chain joins TRBV7-9 to TRBJ2-3; D possibly matches TRBD1 or TRBD2 (5 bases each). The V gene's germline CDR1 is SEHNR and CDR2 FQNEAQ (reference sequence). V was pared by 5 bases and J by 0 bases, with 15 bases between. The length of the CDR3 is 16 residues. The CDR3 sequence: CASSHFGTASTDTQYF. CDR3 bases: TGTGCCAGCAGCCACTTCGGGACGGCTAGCACAGATACGCAGTATTTT.

This clonotype was seen only a few times. This chain links TRBV20-1 with TRBJ2-7; 10 bases agree with TRBD2. J gave up 2 bases and V 6 bases, and 4 bases lay outside the gene matches. In germline, CDR1 is DFQATT, CDR2 SNEGSKA (reference sequence). The CDR3 extends over 13 amino acids. CDR3 sequence: CSAATSGTYEQYF. The CDR3 DNA reads as TGCAGTGCGGCAACTAGCGGGACCTACGAGCAGTACTTC.

The chain combines TRBV19 with TRBJ2-7, with TRBD1 matching over 8 bases. CDR1 and CDR2 (germline): LNHDA, SQIVND (reference sequence). This CDR3 is built from 15 residues. J was trimmed by 4 bases and V by 5 bases; bases with no gene match: 10. The CDR3 loop is CASSSGQGGWYEQYF. CDR3 nucleotide sequence: TGTGCCAGTAGTTCCGGACAGGGAGGATGGTACGAGCAGTACTTC.

The chain employs TRBV6-2 or TRBV6-3 and TRBJ1-1; no clear D gene. The CDR3 totals 13 residues. CDR1 MNHEY and CDR2 SVGEGT come from the germline V gene. V gave up 2 bases and J gave up 4 bases, with 8 bases separating them. Here the CDR3 reads CASSYRDGTEAFF. As DNA, the CDR3 is TGTGCCAGCAGTTACAGGGATGGCACTGAAGCTTTCTTT.

V and J are TRBV7-2 and TRBJ2-7; D is undetermined. Per the germline V gene, CDR1 is SGHTA and CDR2 is FQGNSA. The CDR3 extends over 15 amino acids. V lost 5 bases and J 1 base, leaving 15 bases between the germline ends. Written as DNA, the CDR3 is TGTGCCAGCAGCATTACCTTTGACGGGTCCTACGAGCAGTACTTC. This gives the protein CASSITFDGSYEQYF.

The V and J genes are TRBV12-3 or TRBV12-4 and TRBJ1-6, with 8 bases lining up with TRBD1. J gave up 5 bases and V 6 bases, and 9 bases lay outside the gene matches. This CDR3 region has 16 residues. The CDR3 sequence: CASSPGGFGNNSPLHF. In DNA, the CDR3 is TGTGCCAGCAGCCCAGGGGGCTTCGGGAATAATTCACCCCTCCACTTT.

The rearrangement joins TRBV28 to TRBJ2-1; 9 bases fit TRBD2. Germline lookup yields CDR1 MDHEN and CDR2 SYDVKM. J gave up 4 bases and V 10 bases, and 8 bases lay outside the gene matches. This CDR3 is built from 14 residues. CDR3 DNA: TGTGCCACGAAAGGCGGGGGGGGATACAATGAGCAGTTCTTC. Translating gives CATKGGGGYNEQFF.

This clonotype has more than one count but fewer than ten. The rearrangement uses TRBV20-1 and TRBJ1-1; 7 bases fit TRBD1. CDR3 length: 13 residues. The germline V gene has CDR1 DFQATT and CDR2 SNEGSKA (reference sequence). V lost 3 bases and J lost 4; bases outside the gene matches: 5. The CDR3 loop reads CSASLDRATEAFF. The CDR3 DNA is TGCAGTGCTAGTCTCGACAGGGCCACTGAAGCTTTCTTT.

This clonotype was seen at least ten times. V and J are TRBV6-2 or TRBV6-3 and TRBJ2-2; D gene ambiguous. In germline, CDR1 is MNHEY, CDR2 SVGEGT. CDR3 length equals 10 residues. Trimming left V 4 bases short and J 6 bases short, with 0 bases between. The CDR3 spells CASSSGELFF. The CDR3 bases are TGTGCCAGCAGTTCCGGGGAGCTGTTTTTT.

This clonotype came up many times. The V gene is TRBV24-1, the J gene TRBJ2-1; TRBD1 agrees at 7 bases. CDR1 and CDR2 from the germline V gene are KGHDR and SFDVKD. Losses at the gene ends were 3 bases for V and 12 bases for J; bases not matched to a gene: 7. The CDR3 has 13 amino acids. In nucleotides, the CDR3 is TGTGCCACCAGTGATCCTACGACAGGGCTGCAGTTCTTC. It encodes CATSDPTTGLQFF.

V gene TRBV15 combines with J gene TRBJ1-1; 8 bases align to TRBD1. CDR3 length: 14 residues. The V segment lost 6 bases and the J segment 0 bases; nucleotides outside the gene matches: 3. Germline values: CDR1 LNHNV, CDR2 YYDKDF (reference sequence). CDR3 nucleotide sequence: TGTGCCACCAGTCGACAGGGGTTGAACACTGAAGCTTTCTTT. As protein: CATSRQGLNTEAFF.

This clonotype appeared a few times. This sequence joins TRBV29-1 and TRBJ2-3, with D possibly matching TRBD2 (5 bases). Germline V CDR1 and CDR2: SQVTM, ANQGSEA. With 8 bases removed from V and 8 bases from J, the gap between germline ends came to 14 bases. This CDR3 has 11 residues. As DNA, the CDR3 is TGCAGCCAAAGGATGGGGAGTACGCAGTATTTT. Amino acids: CSQRMGSTQYF.

Many counts were recorded for this clonotype. This chain uses TRBV12-3 or TRBV12-4 with TRBJ2-3; 8 bases line up with TRBD2. The J segment lost 0 bases and the V segment lost 6 bases, leaving 8 bases of the junction unmatched. This CDR3 is 16 amino acids long. DNA of the CDR3: TGTGCCAGCAGCCCCCCGCGGGGGGTTAGCACAGATACGCAGTATTTT. It translates to CASSPPRGVSTDTQYF.

This clonotype was observed a few times. The CDR3 protein is CSARVYRVSGYTF. The CDR3 DNA sequence: TGCAGTGCTAGAGTCTACAGGGTATCTGGCTACACCTTC. The chain couples TRBV20-1 to TRBJ1-2, with a weak D call TRBD1 (6 bases). CDR3 length: 13 residues. The ends were cut back, 1 base at V and 7 bases at J, with 13 bases in the middle. Germline values: CDR1 DFQATT, CDR2 SNEGSKA (reference sequence).

In its sample, this clonotype was seen a few times. This sequence joins TRBV5-1 and TRBJ2-1, with TRBD1 identical over 9 bases. This CDR3 is 17 amino acids long. With 4 bases clipped from V and 4 bases from J, the junction kept 12 bases outside the gene matches. From germline, CDR1 is SGHRS and CDR2 YFSETQ. In nucleotides, the CDR3 is TGCGCCAGCAGCCCTGGAGGGGGACAGGGAACATACAATGAGCAGTTCTTC. Translation gives CASSPGGGQGTYNEQFF.

This clonotype was detected only a few times. This sequence joins TRBV29-1 and TRBJ2-5, with a tentative D call TRBD1 (5 bases). The CDR3 is made up of 13 amino acids. The germline V gene encodes CDR1 SQVTM and CDR2 ANQGSEA. Trimming pared 0 bases from V and 9 bases from J, leaving 14 bases between. This CDR3 reads CSVEDQGGVAQYF. The DNA of the CDR3 is TGCAGCGTTGAAGATCAGGGTGGGGTCGCCCAGTACTTC.

Only a few counts were recorded for this clonotype. This chain links TRBV10-1 with TRBJ1-1, with a weak D call TRBD1 (6 bases). V was trimmed by 2 bases and J by 3 bases, leaving 10 bases between them. Germline V gives CDR1 WNHNN, CDR2 SYGVQD (reference sequence). CDR3 length: 14 residues. CDR3 residues: CASSEGGADTEAFF. The CDR3 DNA is TGCGCCAGCAGTGAGGGGGGGGCGGACACTGAAGCTTTCTTT.

The chain uses TRBV12-3 or TRBV12-4 and TRBJ1-4; no clear D gene. There are 14 residues in the CDR3. V lost 2 bases to trimming and J lost 12 bases, with 16 bases between them. The CDR3 sequence is CASSLSAKQTELFF. The CDR3, as DNA: TGTGCCAGCAGTTTAAGTGCCAAACAGACGGAACTGTTTTTT.

This clonotype was detected a few times. The chain has TRBV27 and TRBJ2-1; D is possibly TRBD2 (5 bases). Trimming stripped 3 bases from V and 2 bases from J, with 11 bases between. The CDR3 totals 15 residues. The germline V gene encodes CDR1 MNHEY and CDR2 SMNVEV (reference sequence). CDR3 in amino acids: CASSFSVTPYNEQFF. The CDR3 nucleotides read TGTGCCAGCAGTTTTAGCGTAACCCCCTACAATGAGCAGTTCTTC.

This clonotype was recorded a few times. The V and J genes are TRBV29-1 and TRBJ1-1, with a possible D match to TRBD1 (5 bases). Per germline, CDR1 SQVTM and CDR2 ANQGSEA. The length of the CDR3 is 13 residues. The germline V and J ends were trimmed by 6 bases and 3 bases, with 14 bases remaining between them. CDR3 protein: CSVRPGPDTEAFF. CDR3 DNA: TGCAGCGTCAGGCCAGGGCCGGACACTGAAGCTTTCTTT.

This clonotype was seen more than once but under ten times. The chain combines TRBV11-1 with TRBJ2-7; D possibly corresponds to TRBD1 (6 bases). The CDR3 covers 14 residues. The germline V gene encodes CDR1 SGHAT and CDR2 FQDESV (reference sequence). Trimming cost V 9 bases and J 1 base, with 16 bases left between them. The CDR3 here is CASTGGRESYEQYF. The CDR3 coding sequence is TGTGCCAGTACTGGGGGCAGGGAGTCCTACGAGCAGTACTTC.

V and J are TRBV5-1 and TRBJ2-2; 7 nucleotides agree with TRBD1. Germline V gene data show CDR1 as SGHRS and CDR2 as YFSETQ. V shed 3 bases, J shed 5 bases, and the junction held 7 bases outside the gene matches. This CDR3 contains 15 residues. The CDR3 sequence: CASSWGQIPTGELFF. CDR3 bases: TGCGCCAGCAGCTGGGGACAGATCCCTACCGGGGAGCTGTTTTTT. Combining the CDR3 with reference TRBV5-1 and TRBJ2-2 gives the whole variable domain KAGVTQTPRYLIKTRGQQVTLSCSPISGHRSVSWYQQTPGQGLQFLFEYFSETQRNKGNFPGRFSGRQFSNSRSEMNVSTLELGDSALYLCASSWGQIPTGELFFGEGSRLTVL.

The genes are TRBV15 and TRBJ2-1; 8 bases match TRBD2. CDR3 length: 15 amino acids. Germline lookup yields CDR1 LNHNV and CDR2 YYDKDF (reference sequence). The trim removed 1 base at V and 5 bases at J, leaving 4 bases unmatched. DNA of the CDR3: TGTGCCACCAGCAGAGCGGGGGGGCCTAACAATGAGCAGTTCTTC. Amino acids: CATSRAGGPNNEQFF.